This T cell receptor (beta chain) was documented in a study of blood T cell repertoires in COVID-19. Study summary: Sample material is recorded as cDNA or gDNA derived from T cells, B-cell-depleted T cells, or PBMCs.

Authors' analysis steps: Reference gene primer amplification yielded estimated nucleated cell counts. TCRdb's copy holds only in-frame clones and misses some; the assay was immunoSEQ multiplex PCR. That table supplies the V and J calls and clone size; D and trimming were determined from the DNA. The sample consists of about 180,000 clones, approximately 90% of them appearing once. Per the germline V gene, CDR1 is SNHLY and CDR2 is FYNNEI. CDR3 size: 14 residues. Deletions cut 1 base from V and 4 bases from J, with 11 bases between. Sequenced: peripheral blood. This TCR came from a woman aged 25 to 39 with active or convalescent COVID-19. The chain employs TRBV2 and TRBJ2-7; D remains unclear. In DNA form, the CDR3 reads TGTGCCAGCAGTGAAGTCGCCCCCCTATACGAGCAGTACTTC. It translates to CASSEVAPLYEQYF.